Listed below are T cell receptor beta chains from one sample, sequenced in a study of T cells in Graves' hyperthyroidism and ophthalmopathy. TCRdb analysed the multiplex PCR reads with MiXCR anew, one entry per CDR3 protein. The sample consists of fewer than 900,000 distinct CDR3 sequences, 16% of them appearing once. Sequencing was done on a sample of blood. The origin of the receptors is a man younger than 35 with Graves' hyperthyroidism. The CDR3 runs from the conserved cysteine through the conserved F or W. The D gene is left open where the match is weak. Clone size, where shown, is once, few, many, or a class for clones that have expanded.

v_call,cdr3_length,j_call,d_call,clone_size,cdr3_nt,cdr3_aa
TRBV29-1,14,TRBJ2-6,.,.,TGCAGCGTTGTGCCCTTCTCTGGGGCCAACGTCCTGACTTTC,CSVVPFSGANVLTF
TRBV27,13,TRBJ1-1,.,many,TGTGCCTCCCAGACAGCTATGAACACTGAAGCTTTCTTT,CASQTAMNTEAFF
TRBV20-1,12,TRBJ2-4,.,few,TGCAGTGCTTCTGTCGGTCCGGGCATTCAGTACTTC,CSASVGPGIQYF
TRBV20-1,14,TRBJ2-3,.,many,TGCAGTGCTGATACGGCGGACCGCACAGATACGCAGTATTTT,CSADTADRTDTQYF
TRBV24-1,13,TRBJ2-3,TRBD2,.,TGTGCCACCGGCGGGACTAACCTAGATACGCAGTATTTT,CATGGTNLDTQYF
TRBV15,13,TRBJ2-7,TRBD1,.,TGTGCCACCAGCAGGACAGGGTTCTACGAGCAGTACTTC,CATSRTGFYEQYF
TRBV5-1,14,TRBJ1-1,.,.,TGCGCCAGCAGGGAGACAGCAATGAACACTGAAGCTTTCTTT,CASRETAMNTEAFF
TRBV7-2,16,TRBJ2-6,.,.,TGTGCCAGCAGCTTAGACAGGAACTCTGGGGCCAACGTCCTGACTTTC,CASSLDRNSGANVLTF
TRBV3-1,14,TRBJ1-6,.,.,TGTGCCAGCAGCCACGGGACCGCCAATTCACCCCTCCACTTT,CASSHGTANSPLHF
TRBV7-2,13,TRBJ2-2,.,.,TGTGCCAGCAGACACTCGAACACCGGGGAGCTGTTTTTT,CASRHSNTGELFF
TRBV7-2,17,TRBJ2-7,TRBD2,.,TGTGCCAGCAGCTTATTGGTGGTAGCGGGAGTGGGCTACGAGCAGTACTTC,CASSLLVVAGVGYEQYF
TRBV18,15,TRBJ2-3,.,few,TGTGCCAGCTCACCTGGGGGAGGAAGCACAGATACGCAGTATTTT,CASSPGGGSTDTQYF
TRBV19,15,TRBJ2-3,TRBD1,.,TGTGCCAGTAGTATTCGGGACAGGGAGGGAGATACGCAGTATTTT,CASSIRDREGDTQYF
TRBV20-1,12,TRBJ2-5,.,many,TGCAGTGCTGGTGGGTCCCAGGAGACCCAGTACTTC,CSAGGSQETQYF
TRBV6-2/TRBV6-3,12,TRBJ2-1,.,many,TGTGCCAGCAGTCCTAGTGACAATGAGCAGTTCTTC,CASSPSDNEQFF
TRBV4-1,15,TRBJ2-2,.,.,TGCGCCAGCAGCCAGTATCGTACCCAAACCGGGGAGCTGTTTTTT,CASSQYRTQTGELFF
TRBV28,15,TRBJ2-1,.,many,TGTGCCAGCAGTTCCCGCCGGGGAGCCCCCAATGAGCAGTTCTTC,CASSSRRGAPNEQFF
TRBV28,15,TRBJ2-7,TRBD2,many,TGTGCCAGCAGTTTAGGGACTAGCGGGGGTTACGAGCAGTACTTC,CASSLGTSGGYEQYF
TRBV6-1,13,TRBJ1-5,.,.,TGTGCCAGCAGGGCCGATAGTCATCAGCCCCAGCATTTT,CASRADSHQPQHF
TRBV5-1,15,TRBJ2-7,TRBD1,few,TGCGCCAGCAGCTCGGGGCAGGGGGCACGGTACGAGCAGTACTTC,CASSSGQGARYEQYF
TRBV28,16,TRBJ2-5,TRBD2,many,TGTGCCAGCAGTGGGACTAGCGGGAGAAGAGGAGAGACCCAGTACTTC,CASSGTSGRRGETQYF
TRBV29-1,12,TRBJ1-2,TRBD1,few,TGCAGCGTTGAAGGGGACAGGGCAGGCTACACCTTC,CSVEGDRAGYTF
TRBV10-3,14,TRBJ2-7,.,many,TGTGCCATCAGTGGCTGGTTGGGCGTCCACGAGCAGTACTTC,CAISGWLGVHEQYF
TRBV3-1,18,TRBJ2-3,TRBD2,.,TGTGCCAGCAGCCTTTCCGAGAGCGGGAGGGCTAGCACAGATACGCAGTATTTT,CASSLSESGRASTDTQYF
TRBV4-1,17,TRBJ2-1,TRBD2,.,TGCGCCAGCAGCCAAGAAGGCGTCGGACTAGCGGGCTCTGAGCAGTTCTTC,CASSQEGVGLAGSEQFF
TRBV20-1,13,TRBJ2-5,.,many,TGCAGTGCACAAGCGGGTCGGGGAGAGACCCAGTACTTC,CSAQAGRGETQYF
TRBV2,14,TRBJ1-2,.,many,TGTGCCAGCAGGAGACAGGATATAGGGGGAGGCTACACCTTC,CASRRQDIGGGYTF
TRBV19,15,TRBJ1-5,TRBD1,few,TGTGCCAGTAGTACATTTGACAGGGCTAATCAGCCCCAGCATTTT,CASSTFDRANQPQHF
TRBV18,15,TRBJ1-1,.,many,TGTGCCAGCTCACTGGGGGCAGTGGGGAACACTGAAGCTTTCTTT,CASSLGAVGNTEAFF
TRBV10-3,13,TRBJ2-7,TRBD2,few,TGTGCCGTCGTAGCGGGTTCTACCTACGAGCAGTACTTC,CAVVAGSTYEQYF
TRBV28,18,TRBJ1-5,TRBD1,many,TGTGCCAGCAGTTTCCGGGACAGGGGACCCCTTAGCAATCAGCCCCAGCATTTT,CASSFRDRGPLSNQPQHF
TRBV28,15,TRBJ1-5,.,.,TGTGCCAGCAGTTTGGCAGGGGCATTCAATCAGCCCCAGCATTTT,CASSLAGAFNQPQHF
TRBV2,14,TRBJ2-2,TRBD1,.,TGTGCCAGCTTATGGACAGGCGCCACCGGGGAGCTGTTTTTT,CASLWTGATGELFF
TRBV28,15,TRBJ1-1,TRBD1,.,TGTGCCAGCAGCAGTAGGGGGCTTGGGTACACTGAAGCTTTCTTT,CASSSRGLGYTEAFF
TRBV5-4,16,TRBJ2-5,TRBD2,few,TGTGCCAGCAGCTTTCTAGCTAGCGGGAGTGGGGAGACCCAGTACTTC,CASSFLASGSGETQYF
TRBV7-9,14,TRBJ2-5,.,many,TGTGCCAGCAGCTTAGCACGGAAGCAAGAGACCCAGTACTTC,CASSLARKQETQYF
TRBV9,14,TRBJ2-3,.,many,TGTGCCAGCAGCGTAGCCGGGAACACAGATACGCAGTATTTT,CASSVAGNTDTQYF
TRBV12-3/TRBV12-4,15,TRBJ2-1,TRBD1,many,TGTGCCAGCAGTTCCCCCGGGACAGAGCCCAATGAGCAGTTCTTC,CASSSPGTEPNEQFF
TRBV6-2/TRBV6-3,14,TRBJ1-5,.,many,TGTGCCAGCAGTTATCAGGGGAGCAATCAGCCCCAGCATTTT,CASSYQGSNQPQHF
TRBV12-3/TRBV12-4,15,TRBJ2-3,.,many,TGTGCCAGCAGTTTAGGGAGTCTAGAAATAGGTACGCAGTATTTT,CASSLGSLEIGTQYF
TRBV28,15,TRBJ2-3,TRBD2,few,TGTGCCAGCAGAGCCGGACTAGCGGGAGGGGATACGCAGTATTTT,CASRAGLAGGDTQYF
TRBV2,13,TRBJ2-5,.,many,TGTGCCAGCAGTGAGGAGGGGCGAGAGACCCAGTACTTC,CASSEEGRETQYF
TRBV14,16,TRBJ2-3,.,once,TGTGCCAGCAGCCAAGGAGTCAGGGCTCGCACAGATACGCAGTATTTT,CASSQGVRARTDTQYF
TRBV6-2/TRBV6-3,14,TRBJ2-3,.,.,TGTGCCAGCAGACCCCGGGGAGGTGAAGATACGCAGTATTTT,CASRPRGGEDTQYF
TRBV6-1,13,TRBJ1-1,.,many,TGTGCCAGCAGCAACACAAGGGGCACTGAAGCTTTCTTT,CASSNTRGTEAFF
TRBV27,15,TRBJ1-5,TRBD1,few,TGTGCCAGCAGGAAAGGACAGGGTGGCAATCAGCCCCAGCATTTT,CASRKGQGGNQPQHF
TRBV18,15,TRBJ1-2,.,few,TGTGCCAGCTCACCCCCGGCCCTCGGGGCGGATGGCTACACCTTC,CASSPPALGADGYTF
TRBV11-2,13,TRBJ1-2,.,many,TGTGCCAGCAGCTTAGGGCAGGGCCCGGGCTACACCTTC,CASSLGQGPGYTF
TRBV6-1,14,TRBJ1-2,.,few,TGTGCCAGCAGACCAAGGGGAGGCGGCTATGGCTACACCTTC,CASRPRGGGYGYTF
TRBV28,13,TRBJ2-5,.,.,TGTGCCAGCAAAAGGGGCAGACAAGAGACCCAGTACTTC,CASKRGRQETQYF